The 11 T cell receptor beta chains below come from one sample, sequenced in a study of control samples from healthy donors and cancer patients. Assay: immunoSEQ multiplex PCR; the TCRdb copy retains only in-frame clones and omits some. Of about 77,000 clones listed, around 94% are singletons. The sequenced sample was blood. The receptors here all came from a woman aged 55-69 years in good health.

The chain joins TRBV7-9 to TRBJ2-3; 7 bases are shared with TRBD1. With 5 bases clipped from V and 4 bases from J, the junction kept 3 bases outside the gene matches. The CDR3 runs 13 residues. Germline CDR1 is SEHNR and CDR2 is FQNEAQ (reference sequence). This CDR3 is CASSPRGPDTQYF. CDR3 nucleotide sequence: TGTGCCAGCAGCCCTAGGGGGCCAGATACGCAGTATTTT.

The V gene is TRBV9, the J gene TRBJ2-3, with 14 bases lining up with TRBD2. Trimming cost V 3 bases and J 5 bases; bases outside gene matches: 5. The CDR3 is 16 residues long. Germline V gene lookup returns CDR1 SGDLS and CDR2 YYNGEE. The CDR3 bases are TGTGCCAGCAGCGAGGAGGGACTAGCGGGAGTAGATACGCAGTATTTT. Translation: CASSEEGLAGVDTQYF.

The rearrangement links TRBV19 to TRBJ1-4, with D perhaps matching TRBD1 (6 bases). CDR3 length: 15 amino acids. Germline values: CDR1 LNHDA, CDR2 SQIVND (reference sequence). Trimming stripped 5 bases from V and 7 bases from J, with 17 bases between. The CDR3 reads CASSPRQAGGEKLFF. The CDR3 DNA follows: TGTGCCAGTAGTCCCCGACAGGCAGGCGGTGAAAAACTGTTTTTT.

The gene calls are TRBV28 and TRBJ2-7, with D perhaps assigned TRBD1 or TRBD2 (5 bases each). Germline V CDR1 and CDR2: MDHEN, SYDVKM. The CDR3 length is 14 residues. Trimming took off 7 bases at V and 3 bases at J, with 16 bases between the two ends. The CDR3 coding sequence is TGTGCCAGCATGCCCTGGGGGACCCGCTACGAGCAGTACTTC. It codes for CASMPWGTRYEQYF.

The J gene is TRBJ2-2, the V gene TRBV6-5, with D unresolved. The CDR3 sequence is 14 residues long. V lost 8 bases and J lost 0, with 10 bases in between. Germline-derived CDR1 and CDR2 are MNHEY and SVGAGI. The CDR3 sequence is CASALSSNTGELFF. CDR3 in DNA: TGTGCCAGCGCCCTGTCTTCGAACACCGGGGAGCTGTTTTTT.

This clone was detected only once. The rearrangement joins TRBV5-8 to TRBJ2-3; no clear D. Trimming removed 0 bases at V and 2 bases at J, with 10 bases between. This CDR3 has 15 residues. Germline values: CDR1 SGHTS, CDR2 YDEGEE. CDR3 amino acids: CASSLGSQSTDTQYF. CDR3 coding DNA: TGTGCCAGCAGCTTGGGCTCACAATCCACAGATACGCAGTATTTT.

CDR3 in amino acids: CASRNFDEQYF. DNA for the CDR3: TGTGCCAGCAGGAACTTTGACGAGCAGTACTTC. This chain joins TRBV28 and TRBJ2-7; D call uncertain. The CDR3 extends over 11 amino acids. V was cut by 6 bases and J by 5 bases, with 8 bases left in between. Per the germline V gene, CDR1 is MDHEN and CDR2 is SYDVKM.

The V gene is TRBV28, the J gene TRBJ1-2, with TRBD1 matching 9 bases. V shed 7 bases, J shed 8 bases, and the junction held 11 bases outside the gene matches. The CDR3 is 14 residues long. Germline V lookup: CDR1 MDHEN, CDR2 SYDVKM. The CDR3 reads CASTSQGQGGGYTF. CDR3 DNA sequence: TGTGCCAGCACCTCCCAGGGACAGGGAGGGGGCTACACCTTC.

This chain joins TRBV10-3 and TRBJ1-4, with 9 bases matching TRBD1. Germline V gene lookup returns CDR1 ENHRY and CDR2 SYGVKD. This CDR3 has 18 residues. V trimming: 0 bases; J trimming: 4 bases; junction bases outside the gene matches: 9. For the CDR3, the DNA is TGTGCCATCAGTGAGTCGGGACAGGGCTCGCTGAGTAATGAAAAACTGTTTTTT. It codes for CAISESGQGSLSNEKLFF.

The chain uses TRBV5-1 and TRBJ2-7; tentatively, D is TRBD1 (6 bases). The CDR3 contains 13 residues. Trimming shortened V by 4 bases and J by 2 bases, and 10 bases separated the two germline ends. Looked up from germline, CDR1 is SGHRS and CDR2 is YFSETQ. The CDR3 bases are TGCGCCAGCAGCCGGGACACTACCTACGAGCAGTACTTC. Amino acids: CASSRDTTYEQYF.

CDR3 protein: CASSRARGRGTEAFF. CDR3 sequence (DNA): TGTGCCAGCAGCCGGGCAAGAGGTAGAGGCACTGAAGCTTTCTTT. This sequence joins TRBV3-1 (or the pseudogene TRBV3-2) and TRBJ1-1; no clear D. CDR1 and CDR2 (germline): LGHDT, YNNKEL (reference sequence). Trimming removed 4 bases from V and 4 bases from J, with 16 bases in between. This CDR3 region has 15 residues.